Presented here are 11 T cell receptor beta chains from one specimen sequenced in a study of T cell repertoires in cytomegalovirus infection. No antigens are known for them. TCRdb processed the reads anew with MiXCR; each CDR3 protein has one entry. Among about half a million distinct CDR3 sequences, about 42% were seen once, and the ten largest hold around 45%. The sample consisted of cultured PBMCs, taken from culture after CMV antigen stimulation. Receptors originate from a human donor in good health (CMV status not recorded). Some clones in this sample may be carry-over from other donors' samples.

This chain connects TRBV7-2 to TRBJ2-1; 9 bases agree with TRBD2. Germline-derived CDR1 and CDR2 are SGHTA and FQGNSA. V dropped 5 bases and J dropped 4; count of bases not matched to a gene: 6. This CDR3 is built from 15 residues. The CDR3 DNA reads TGTGCCAGCAGCCCTTGGCGGGAGGGTTACAATGAGCAGTTCTTC. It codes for CASSPWREGYNEQFF.

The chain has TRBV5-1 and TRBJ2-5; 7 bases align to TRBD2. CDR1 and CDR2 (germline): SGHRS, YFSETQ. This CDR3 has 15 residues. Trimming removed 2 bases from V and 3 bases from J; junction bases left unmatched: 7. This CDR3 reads CASSLLVAGEETQYF. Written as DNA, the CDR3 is TGCGCCAGCAGCTTACTCGTGGCGGGGGAAGAGACCCAGTACTTC.

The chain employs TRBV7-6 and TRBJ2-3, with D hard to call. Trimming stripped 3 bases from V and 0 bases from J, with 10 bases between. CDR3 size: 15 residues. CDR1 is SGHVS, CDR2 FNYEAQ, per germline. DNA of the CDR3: TGTGCCAGCAGCTTCACTGTTCCGAGCACAGATACGCAGTATTTT. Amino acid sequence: CASSFTVPSTDTQYF.

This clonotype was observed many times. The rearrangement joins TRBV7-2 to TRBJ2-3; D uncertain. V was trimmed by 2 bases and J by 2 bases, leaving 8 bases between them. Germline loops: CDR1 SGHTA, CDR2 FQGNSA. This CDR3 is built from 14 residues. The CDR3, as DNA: TGTGCCAGCAGCTTAAGTTTTACCACAGATACGCAGTATTTT. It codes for CASSLSFTTDTQYF.

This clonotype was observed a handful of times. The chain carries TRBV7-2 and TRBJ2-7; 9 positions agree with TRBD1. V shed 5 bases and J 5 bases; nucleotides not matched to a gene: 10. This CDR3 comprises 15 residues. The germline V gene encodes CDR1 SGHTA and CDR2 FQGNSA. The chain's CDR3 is CASSHRGTGLDEQYF. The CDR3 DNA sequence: TGTGCCAGCAGCCACCGGGGGACAGGGCTCGACGAGCAGTACTTC. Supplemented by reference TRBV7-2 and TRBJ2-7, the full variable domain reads GAGVSQSPSNKVTEKGKDVELRCDPISGHTALYWYRQSLGQGLEFLIYFQGNSAPDKSGLPSDRFSAERTGGSVSTLTIQRTQQEDSAVYLCASSHRGTGLDEQYFGPGTRLTVT.

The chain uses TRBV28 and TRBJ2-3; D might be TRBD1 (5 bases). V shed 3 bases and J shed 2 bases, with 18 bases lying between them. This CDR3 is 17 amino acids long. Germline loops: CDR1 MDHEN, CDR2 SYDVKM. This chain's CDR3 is CASSLEWLGLTTDTQYF. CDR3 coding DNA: TGTGCCAGCAGTTTGGAATGGTTGGGGCTAACCACAGATACGCAGTATTTT.

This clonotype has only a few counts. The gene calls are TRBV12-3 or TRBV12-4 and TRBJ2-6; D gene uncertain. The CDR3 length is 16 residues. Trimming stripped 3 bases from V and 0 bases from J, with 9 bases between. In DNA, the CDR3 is TGTGCCAGCAGTTTTCGGACGGACTCTGGGGCCAACGTCCTGACTTTC. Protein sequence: CASSFRTDSGANVLTF.

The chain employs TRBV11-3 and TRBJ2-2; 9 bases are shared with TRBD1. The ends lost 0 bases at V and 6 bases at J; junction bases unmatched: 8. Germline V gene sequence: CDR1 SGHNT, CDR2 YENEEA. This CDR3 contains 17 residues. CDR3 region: CASSLDRTQGASGELFF. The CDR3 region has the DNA TGTGCCAGCAGCTTAGATAGGACACAGGGGGCCTCCGGGGAGCTGTTTTTT.

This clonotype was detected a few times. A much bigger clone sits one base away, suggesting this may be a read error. In DNA, the CDR3 is TGTGCCAGCAGCTTGACTATATACAATGAGCAGTTCTTC. It specifies CASSLTIYNEQFF. J is TRBJ2-1 and V is TRBV7-7; the D gene is possibly TRBD2 (5 bases). Germline CDR1 SSHAT, CDR2 FNYEAQ (reference sequence). This CDR3 contains 13 residues. The V gene lost 3 bases and the J gene lost 4 bases, with 7 bases spanning the gap.

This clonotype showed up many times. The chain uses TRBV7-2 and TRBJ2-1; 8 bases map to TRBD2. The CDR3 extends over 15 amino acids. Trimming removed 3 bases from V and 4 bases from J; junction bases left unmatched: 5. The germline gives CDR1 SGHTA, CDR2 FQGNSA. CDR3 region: CASSFTGTSYNEQFF. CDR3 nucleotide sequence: TGTGCCAGCAGCTTCACCGGGACTAGTTACAATGAGCAGTTCTTC.

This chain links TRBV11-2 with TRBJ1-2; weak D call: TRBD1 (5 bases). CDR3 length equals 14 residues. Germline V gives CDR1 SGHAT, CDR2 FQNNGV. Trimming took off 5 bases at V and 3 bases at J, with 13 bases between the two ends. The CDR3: CASSPGAVDYGYTF. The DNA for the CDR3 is TGTGCCAGCAGCCCTGGGGCGGTTGACTATGGCTACACCTTC.